There are a few counts of the clone carrying this T cell receptor beta chain. The antigen is unknown. The germline CDR1 and CDR2 sequences are SQVTM and ANQGSEA. Trimming stripped 6 bases from V and 6 bases from J, with 18 bases between. The CDR3 runs 14 residues. These data are taken from a study of response to subunit inactivated influenza vaccine. Findings and caveats of the study: Each seasonal influenza vaccination recruits few new T cells, the authors suggested.

MiXCR was run by TCRdb on the RT-PCR reads, yielding one entry per CDR3 protein. Altogether approximately 570,000 distinct CDR3 sequences are present, roughly 8.2% being singletons, with the ten largest covering 10% to 15%. The chain couples TRBV29-1 to TRBJ2-1; the D gene is possibly TRBD2 (6 bases). The TCR was taken from a man aged 50 to 75 who received an inactivated influenza vaccine. The sample in question was PBMCs from blood, obtained 23 to 25 months after vaccination. CDR3 sequence reads: CSVRSTGGFNEQFF. As DNA, the CDR3 is TGCAGCGTCCGATCTACCGGGGGATTCAATGAGCAGTTCTTC.